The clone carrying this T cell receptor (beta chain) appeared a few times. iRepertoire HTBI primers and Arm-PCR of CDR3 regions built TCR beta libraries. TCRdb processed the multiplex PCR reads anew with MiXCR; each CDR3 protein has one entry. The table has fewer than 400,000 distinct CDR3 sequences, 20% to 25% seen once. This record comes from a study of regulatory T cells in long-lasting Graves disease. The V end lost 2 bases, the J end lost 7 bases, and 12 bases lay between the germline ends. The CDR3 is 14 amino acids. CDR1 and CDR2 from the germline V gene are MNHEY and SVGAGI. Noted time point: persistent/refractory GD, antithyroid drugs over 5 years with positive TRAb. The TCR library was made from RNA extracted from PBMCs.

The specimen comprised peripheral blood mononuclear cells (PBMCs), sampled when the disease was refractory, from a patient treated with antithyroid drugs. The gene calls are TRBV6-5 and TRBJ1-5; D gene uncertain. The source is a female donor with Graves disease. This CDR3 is CASSYATFEQPQHF. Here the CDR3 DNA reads TGTGCCAGCAGTTACGCCACCTTTGAGCAGCCCCAGCATTTT.